The clone carrying this T cell receptor beta chain was seen only once. What it binds is not known. A much larger clone lies one base from this, so it may be a read error. This sample is part of a study of tumor and adjacent non-tumor tissue in lung cancer. General study points: Top 100 clones took a larger repertoire share in normal lung.

The length of the CDR3 is 15 residues. V lost 6 bases and J lost 4, with 17 bases in between. The germline V gene has CDR1 SGHRS and CDR2 YFSETQ. This sample's RNA came from whole unsorted tissue. The normal lung tissue was taken more than 3 cm from the tumor edge. Three rounds of nested PCR, following a modified ARM-PCR protocol, produced the TCRbeta library. TCRdb analysed the multiplex PCR reads with MiXCR anew, one entry per CDR3 protein. The table lists 70,000 to 95,000 distinct CDR3 sequences, approximately 82% of them singletons. Sequencing was done on a sample of distant non-tumor lung tissue. The receptor comes from a man between 65 and 80 years old with non-small cell lung cancer. This chain links TRBV5-1 with TRBJ2-1, with D perhaps TRBD2 (5 bases). The CDR3 bases are TGCGCCAGCAACTCCGGACTCTATAATTACAATGAGCAGTTCTTC. It encodes CASNSGLYNYNEQFF.